A single T cell receptor beta chain is shown here with its context. Pretreatment and on-treatment blood mononuclear cell samples were taken, totaling between 1 and 8 time points per patient. The record originates from a study of PD-L1 blockade in urothelial cancer. The wider study: Atezolizumab (1,200 mg intravenously every 3 weeks) began around 2014 for patients. Peripheral blood specimens exhibited a median yield of approximately 150,000 T cells.

V shed 6 bases, J shed 2 bases, and the junction held 4 bases outside the gene matches. CDR1 and CDR2 (germline): MNHEY, SVGAGI. The CDR3 spans 14 residues. Synthetic TCR analog templates were added to each PCR reaction. Data came from immunoSEQ multiplex PCR; TCRdb stores just in-frame clones and leaves some out. The sample lists more than 65,000 clones; about nine tenths were seen once. Here the sequenced sample was PBMCs, taken around atezolizumab (anti-PD-L1) treatment. The clonotype originates from a woman in her seventies with urothelial cancer. The gene calls are TRBV6-5 and TRBJ2-7; 10 bases fit TRBD2. CDR3 nucleotides: TGTGCCAGCAGGTGGACTAGCGGTCCCTACGAGCAGTACTTC. This translates into CASRWTSGPYEQYF.